This TCR beta chain was documented in a study of blood T cell repertoires in COVID-19. TCRdb keeps only in-frame clones here, not all; method: immunoSEQ multiplex PCR. The sample consists of 200,000 to 250,000 clones, about 85% of them appearing once. This CDR3 region has 16 residues. Trimming pared 2 bases from V and 0 bases from J, leaving 13 bases between. Germline V gene sequence: CDR1 MDHEN, CDR2 SYDVKM. The specimen was peripheral blood. J is TRBJ1-1 and V is TRBV28, with D perhaps matching TRBD1 (5 bases). This receptor was taken from an older woman with active or convalescent COVID-19. Here the CDR3 DNA reads TGTGCCAGCAGTTTAGCACAGGAACTCATGAACACTGAAGCTTTCTTT. Amino acid sequence: CASSLAQELMNTEAFF.